The 22 T cell receptor beta chains in this list originate from one sample, sequenced in a study of blood T cell repertoires in COVID-19. The data were produced by immunoSEQ multiplex PCR, yet TCRdb's version contains in-frame clones alone and is incomplete. Among 60,000 to 85,000 clones listed, roughly 86% were seen once. Sequencing was performed on peripheral blood. The receptors stem from a human donor in a cohort sampled during active COVID-19.

This chain connects TRBV3-1 (or the pseudogene TRBV3-2) to TRBJ2-7; tentative D call: TRBD1 (6 bases). The CDR3 has 15 amino acids. Germline CDR1 LGHDT, CDR2 YNNKEL (reference sequence). V lost 4 bases and J 6 bases, leaving 19 bases between the germline ends. The CDR3 sequence: CASSPENRVRREQYF. The CDR3, as DNA: TGTGCCAGCAGCCCAGAGAACAGGGTTCGGCGCGAGCAGTACTTC.

The gene calls are TRBV5-6 and TRBJ1-2, with D perhaps TRBD1 (5 bases). Germline CDR1 reads SGHDT; CDR2 reads YYEEEE. Trimming left V 1 base short and J 2 bases short, with 12 bases between. This CDR3 is 15 amino acids long. CDR3 DNA sequence: TGTGCCAGCAGCTTGCCCAATCGGGGGAACTATGGCTACACCTTC. Residues: CASSLPNRGNYGYTF.

This clone was counted only a few times. V usage is TRBV6-6 and J usage is TRBJ2-7, with 9 bases identical to TRBD2. Germline lookup yields CDR1 MNHNY and CDR2 SVGAGI (reference sequence). J lost 3 bases, V lost 6 bases, and 9 bases had no gene match. The CDR3 consists of 15 residues. CDR3 nucleotides: TGTGCCAGCAGAGAGCGGGAGGCGGGAGACTACGAGCAGTACTTC. It yields the protein CASREREAGDYEQYF.

Here the CDR3 reads CASSREGGKMEGYTF. Here the CDR3 DNA reads TGTGCCAGCAGCAGGGAGGGCGGGAAGATGGAAGGCTACACCTTC. The chain is built from TRBV9 and TRBJ1-2; D gene ambiguous. The CDR3 spans 15 residues. CDR1 SGDLS and CDR2 YYNGEE come from the germline V gene. Between the trimmed V and J ends, which lost 4 bases and 8 bases, there was a span of 21 bases.

The DNA for the CDR3 is TGTGCCAGCAGCTTTAACCGGGACAGAAGAGAGACCCAGTACTTC. Translated: CASSFNRDRRETQYF. The V and J genes are TRBV7-7 and TRBJ2-5; 7 bases line up with TRBD1. The CDR3 has 15 residues. V lost 3 bases, J lost 4 bases, and 8 bases stayed unmatched. From germline, CDR1 is SSHAT and CDR2 FNYEAQ (reference sequence).

The V and J genes are TRBV7-2 and TRBJ1-2, with 8 bases fitting TRBD1. The CDR3 runs to 15 residues. The junction had 6 bases not matched to a gene; V was cut back by 1 base and J by 5 bases. The V gene's germline CDR1 is SGHTA and CDR2 FQGNSA. CDR3: CASSLGYRGGYGYTF. The CDR3 DNA sequence: TGTGCCAGCAGCTTAGGGTACAGGGGGGGGTATGGCTACACCTTC.

The chain couples TRBV5-1 to TRBJ2-6, with D possibly matching TRBD2 (5 bases). The germline V gene encodes CDR1 SGHRS and CDR2 YFSETQ. This CDR3 contains 14 residues. V was shortened by 4 bases and J by 4 bases, with 9 bases between the two germline ends. This CDR3 reads CASSDTRGANVLTF. The DNA for the CDR3 is TGCGCCAGCAGCGATACTAGAGGGGCCAACGTCCTGACTTTC.

V is TRBV5-4 and J is TRBJ2-2; D unresolved. Germline values: CDR1 SGHNT, CDR2 YYREEE (reference sequence). This CDR3 region has 14 residues. Trimming left V 4 bases short and J 1 base short, with 8 bases between. The DNA of the CDR3 is TGTGCCAGCAGCCTCGACATGAACACCGGGGAGCTGTTTTTT. Translated, it gives CASSLDMNTGELFF.

The chain couples TRBV27 to TRBJ2-5, with 7 positions matching TRBD2. J was trimmed by 4 bases and V by 3 bases; bases with no gene match: 5. This CDR3 is built from 14 residues. Per germline, CDR1 MNHEY and CDR2 SMNVEV (reference sequence). The CDR3 loop is CASSFGGGRETQYF. For the CDR3, the DNA is TGTGCCAGCAGTTTCGGCGGGGGTCGAGAGACCCAGTACTTC.

The J gene is TRBJ2-7, the V gene TRBV2; TRBD2 might be the D (7 bases). CDR3 length equals 15 residues. The V end lost 5 bases, the J end lost 4 bases, and 18 bases lay between the germline ends. Germline CDR1 SNHLY, CDR2 FYNNEI. CDR3 nucleotides: TGTGCCAGCAGTTGGGAACGGGGGGCACGATACGAGCAGTACTTC. Translation: CASSWERGARYEQYF.

This chain uses TRBV19 with TRBJ1-1; 8 nucleotides line up with TRBD1. The CDR3 has 14 amino acids. Germline CDR1 is LNHDA and CDR2 is SQIVND (reference sequence). V lost 5 bases, J lost 1 base, and 3 bases stayed unmatched. The CDR3 reads CASSRDRWNTEAFF. The CDR3, as DNA: TGTGCCAGTAGTCGGGACAGGTGGAACACTGAAGCTTTCTTT.

V gene TRBV7-9 combines with J gene TRBJ2-3; D is possibly TRBD2 (5 bases). The CDR3 is made up of 14 amino acids. Trimming cost V 5 bases and J 2 bases, with 11 bases left between them. Germline V gives CDR1 SEHNR, CDR2 FQNEAQ (reference sequence). CDR3: CASSHRLSTDTQYF. The CDR3, as DNA: TGTGCCAGCAGCCACCGACTATCCACAGATACGCAGTATTTT.

The V and J genes are TRBV6-5 and TRBJ1-4, with D uncertain. The CDR3 runs to 13 residues. V was shortened by 2 bases and J by 8 bases, with 9 bases between the two germline ends. Germline V gene sequence: CDR1 MNHEY, CDR2 SVGAGI. Written as DNA, the CDR3 is TGTGCCAGCAGTTACGTACAGAACGAAAAACTGTTTTTT. Amino acid sequence: CASSYVQNEKLFF.

The chain uses TRBV11-2 and TRBJ1-3; no firm D call. The CDR3 length is 11 residues. The germline V gene has CDR1 SGHAT and CDR2 FQNNGV. Trimming pared 7 bases from V and 5 bases from J, leaving 6 bases between. The CDR3 reads CASTERNTIYF. The CDR3 bases are TGTGCCAGCACCGAGAGAAACACCATATATTTT.

This chain uses TRBV7-8 with TRBJ2-5; a possible D gene is TRBD1 (5 bases). The CDR3 is 15 amino acids. Per germline, CDR1 SGHVS and CDR2 FQNEAQ. Trimming left V 0 bases short and J 1 base short, with 9 bases between. CDR3 sequence (DNA): TGTGCCAGCAGCTTAGCGGGGCGGTTCCAAGAGACCCAGTACTTC. Translating gives CASSLAGRFQETQYF. Supplemented by reference TRBV7-8 and TRBJ2-5, the full variable domain reads GAGVSQSPRYKVAKRGQDVALRCDPISGHVSLFWYQQALGQGPEFLTYFQNEAQLDKSGLPSDRFFAERPEGSVSTLKIQRTQQEDSAVYLCASSLAGRFQETQYFGPGTRLLVL.

The rearrangement links TRBV7-9 to TRBJ1-1; TRBD1 agrees at 8 bases. The CDR3 covers 17 residues. Unmatched junction bases numbered 7, after V lost 1 base and J lost 0 bases. Germline V gene data show CDR1 as SEHNR and CDR2 as FQNEAQ (reference sequence). The CDR3 here is CASSLGRGHGVNTEAFF. The CDR3 nucleotides read TGTGCCAGCAGCTTAGGCAGGGGGCATGGAGTGAACACTGAAGCTTTCTTT.

V is TRBV5-4 and J is TRBJ2-4, with 9 nucleotides matching TRBD1. The V gene's germline CDR1 is SGHNT and CDR2 YYREEE (reference sequence). V trimming: 0 bases; J trimming: 4 bases; junction bases outside the gene matches: 5. This CDR3 has 16 amino acids. The chain's CDR3 is CASSLGGGQGKNIQYF. CDR3 in DNA: TGTGCCAGCAGCTTGGGGGGGGGACAGGGAAAAAACATTCAGTACTTC.

Here the CDR3 DNA reads TGTGCCAGCTCACTCTATGCAAGCGGGGGGAACACAGATACGCAGTATTTT. Protein: CASSLYASGGNTDTQYF. The chain couples TRBV18 to TRBJ2-3; 9 bases agree with TRBD2. Trimming cost V 4 bases and J 2 bases; bases outside gene matches: 10. The CDR3 length is 17 residues. Germline CDR1 and CDR2: KGHSH and LQKENI. The whole variable domain, filled in from reference TRBV18 and TRBJ2-3, reads NAGVMQNPRHLVRRRGQEARLRCSPMKGHSHVYWYRQLPEEGLKFMVYLQKENIIDESGMPKERFSAEFPKEGPSILRIQQVVRGDSAAYFCASSLYASGGNTDTQYFGPGTRLTVL.

This chain connects TRBV28 to TRBJ1-4; D is possibly TRBD1 (6 bases). The CDR3 loop spans 15 amino acids. Trimming took off 10 bases at V and 3 bases at J, with 18 bases between the two ends. Per the germline V gene, CDR1 is MDHEN and CDR2 is SYDVKM. The CDR3 loop is CATSRWGTSNEKLFF. The CDR3 coding sequence is TGTGCCACCTCGAGGTGGGGGACATCTAATGAAAAACTGTTTTTT.

The J gene is TRBJ2-3, the V gene TRBV13; 7 nucleotides align to TRBD2. V shed 5 bases and J 6 bases; nucleotides not matched to a gene: 17. The CDR3 length is 17 residues. CDR1 PRHDT and CDR2 FYEKMQ come from the germline V gene (reference sequence). DNA of the CDR3: TGTGCCAGCAGCCAAAGGACTAGACTGGGTCACGTGGATACGCAGTATTTT. As protein: CASSQRTRLGHVDTQYF. The full variable domain, its missing parts supplied by reference TRBV13 and TRBJ2-3, is AAGVIQSPRHLIKEKRETATLKCYPIPRHDTVYWYQQGPGQDPQFLISFYEKMQSDKGSIPDRFSAQQFSDYHSELNMSSLELGDSALYFCASSQRTRLGHVDTQYFGPGTRLTVL.

The chain couples TRBV19 to TRBJ2-7; possible D gene TRBD1, 5 bases. This CDR3 has 13 residues. Trimming took 4 bases from V and 7 from J, leaving 14 bases between them. Germline V lookup: CDR1 LNHDA, CDR2 SQIVND (reference sequence). CDR3 coding DNA: TGTGCCAGTAGTACAGGGCTATTGGGGGAGCAGTACTTC. Translation gives CASSTGLLGEQYF.

This chain joins TRBV6-4 and TRBJ2-2; 8 bases are shared with TRBD1. V gave up 4 bases and J gave up 0 bases; unmatched junction bases: 10. Looked up from germline, CDR1 is MRHNA and CDR2 is SNTAGT. The CDR3 sequence is 18 residues long. The CDR3 region has the DNA TGTGCCAGCAGTGCCCCCTCGGACAGGGCCGCGAACACCGGGGAGCTGTTTTTT. Translated: CASSAPSDRAANTGELFF.